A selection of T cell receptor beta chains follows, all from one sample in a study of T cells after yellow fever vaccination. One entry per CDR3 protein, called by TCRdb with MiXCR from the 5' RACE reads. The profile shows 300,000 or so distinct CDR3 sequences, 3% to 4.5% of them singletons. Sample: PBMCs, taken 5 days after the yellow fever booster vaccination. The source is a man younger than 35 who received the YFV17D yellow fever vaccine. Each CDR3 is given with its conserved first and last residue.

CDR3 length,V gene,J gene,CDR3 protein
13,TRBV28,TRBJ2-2,CASKRGQGGELFF
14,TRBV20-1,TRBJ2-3,CSAISQGFGDTQYF
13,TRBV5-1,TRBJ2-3,CASSPIVRDTQYF
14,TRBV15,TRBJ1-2,CATSRTVANYGYTF
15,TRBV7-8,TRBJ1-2,CASSPRDRPFYGYTF
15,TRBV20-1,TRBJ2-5,CSARDSLAGGWTQYF
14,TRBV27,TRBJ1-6,CASSLNRGNSPLHF
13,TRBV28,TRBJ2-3,CASIAGNTDTQYF
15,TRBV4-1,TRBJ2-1,CASRVIAGGQGEQFF
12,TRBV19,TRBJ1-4,CASSRDRGRLFF
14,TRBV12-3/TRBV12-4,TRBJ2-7,CASSLLAGQNEQYF
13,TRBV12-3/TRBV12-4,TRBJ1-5,CASSLLPGQPQHF
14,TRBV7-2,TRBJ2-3,CATKTSGGTDTQYF
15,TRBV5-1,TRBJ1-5,CASSLGPWSNQPQHF
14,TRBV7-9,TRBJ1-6,CASSSGARGAPLHF
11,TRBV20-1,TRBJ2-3,CSAHERDTQYF
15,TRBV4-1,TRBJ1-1,CASSQGSTGGPEAFF
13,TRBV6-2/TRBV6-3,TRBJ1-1,CASTRLGNTEAFF
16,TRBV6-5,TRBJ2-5,CASRVLAPAGAETQYF
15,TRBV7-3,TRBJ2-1,CASSQSGTGYNEQFF
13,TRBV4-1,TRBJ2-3,CASSPTWGDTQYF
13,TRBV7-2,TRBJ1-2,CASSRDTGYGYTF
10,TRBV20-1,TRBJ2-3,CSALSYTQYF
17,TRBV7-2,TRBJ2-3,CASSSPSGGLSTDTQYF
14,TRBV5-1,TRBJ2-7,CASSFGQGADEQYF
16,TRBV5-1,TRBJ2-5,CASSLALTGAGETQYF
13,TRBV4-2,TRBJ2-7,CASSQPGGGKQYF
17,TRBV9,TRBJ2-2,CASSVRNTSGATGELFF
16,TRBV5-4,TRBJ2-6,CASSYTGSSGANVLTF
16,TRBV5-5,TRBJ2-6,CASSLDRGSGANVLTF
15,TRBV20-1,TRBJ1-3,CSARAGRISGNTIYF
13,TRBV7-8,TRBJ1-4,CASSMTENEKLFF
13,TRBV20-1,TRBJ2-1,CSASSVPYNEQFF
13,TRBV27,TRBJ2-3,CASFGQTTDTQYF
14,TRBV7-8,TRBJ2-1,CASSPRGGLNEQFF
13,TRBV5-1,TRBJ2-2,CASSLVGAGELFF
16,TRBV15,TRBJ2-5,CATSRLWSLYQETQYF
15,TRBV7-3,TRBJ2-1,CASSLTVGSYNEQFF
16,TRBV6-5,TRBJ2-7,CASRPSLAGASYEQYF
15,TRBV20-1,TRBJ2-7,CSASARGPDSYEQYF
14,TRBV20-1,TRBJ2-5,CSAREGLTQETQYF
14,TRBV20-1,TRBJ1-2,CSARALQGRGGYTF